This T cell receptor beta chain was sequenced in a study of cytomegalovirus exposure and HLA in healthy donors. V lost 3 bases to trimming and J lost 0 bases, with 11 bases between them. Germline V gene lookup returns CDR1 MDHEN and CDR2 SYDVKM. The CDR3 contains 16 residues. PCR employed 60 Vbeta and 13 Jbeta primers. Clones were sequenced by immunoSEQ multiplex PCR, and TCRdb holds only the in-frame ones, with some missing. The listing records 65,000 to 80,000 clones. The chain uses TRBV28 and TRBJ1-4; TRBD1 is a possible D gene (5 bases). This receptor was taken from a young man in good health and CMV-seronegative. The source material was PBMCs. The CDR3 protein is CASSFVHRPTNEKLFF. The CDR3 DNA reads TGTGCCAGCAGTTTCGTCCACAGGCCAACTAATGAAAAACTGTTTTTT. The full variable domain, rest sourced from reference TRBV28 and TRBJ1-4, is DVKVTQSSRYLVKRTGEKVFLECVQDMDHENMFWYRQDPGLGLRLIYFSYDVKMKEKGDIPEGYSVSREKKERFSLILESASTNQTSMYLCASSFVHRPTNEKLFFGSGTQLSVL.